A single sample gave rise to the 9 T cell receptor beta chains below, sequenced in a study of control samples from healthy donors and cancer patients. Clones were read by immunoSEQ multiplex PCR, and TCRdb kept only the in-frame ones, dropping some. This sample yields about 220,000 clones, of which 85% to 95% are seen a single time; about 1.4% belongs to the top ten. Sequencing input: blood. The receptors were sampled from a man aged 45-65 years in good health.

The genes are TRBV11-3 and TRBJ2-2; either TRBD1 or TRBD2 may fit D (5 bases each). Germline V gives CDR1 SGHNT, CDR2 YENEEA. The CDR3 consists of 13 residues. Trimming left V 8 bases short and J 4 bases short, with 11 bases between. As DNA, the CDR3 is TGTGCCAGCCGGCCGGGGACCACCGGGGAGCTGTTTTTT. Its translation: CASRPGTTGELFF. Complete variable domain (other parts from reference TRBV11-3 and TRBJ2-2): EAGVVQSPRYKIIEKKQPVAFWCNPISGHNTLYWYLQNLGQGPELLIRYENEEAVDDSQLPKDRFSAERLKGVDSTLKIQPAELGDSAVYLCASRPGTTGELFFGEGSRLTVL.

The J gene is TRBJ2-3, the V gene TRBV6-5, with TRBD1 as a possible D gene (6 bases). This CDR3 comprises 13 residues. V lost 10 bases, J lost 1 base, and 12 bases lay in between. Germline V gene sequence: CDR1 MNHEY, CDR2 SVGAGI. The CDR3 reads CATSRGGTDTQYF. The CDR3 coding sequence is TGTGCCACGAGCAGGGGTGGCACAGATACGCAGTATTTT.

The J gene is TRBJ2-2, the V gene TRBV4-1, with a tentative D call TRBD1 (6 bases). Trimming took 10 bases from V and 0 from J, leaving 9 bases between them. CDR3 size: 13 residues. CDR1 and CDR2 from the germline V gene are MGHRA and YSYEKL. DNA of the CDR3: TGCGCCATGGGGGACACGAACACCGGGGAGCTGTTTTTT. The encoded protein is CAMGDTNTGELFF.

CDR3 coding DNA: TGTGCCAGCAGTTACCGGGGCAGGGGATATTCCTACGAGCAGTACTTC. It specifies CASSYRGRGYSYEQYF. This chain connects TRBV6-5 to TRBJ2-7; the D gene is possibly TRBD1 (6 bases). Trimming took 2 bases from V and 1 from J, leaving 15 bases between them. Germline CDR1 is MNHEY and CDR2 is SVGAGI. The CDR3 spans 16 residues.

This clone was counted a single time. This chain joins TRBV19 and TRBJ1-4; D is possibly TRBD1 (6 bases). Trimming removed 1 base at V and 6 bases at J, with 12 bases between. The CDR3 has 15 residues. CDR1 is LNHDA and CDR2 is SQIVND in the germline V gene (reference sequence). CDR3 sequence (DNA): TGTGCCAGTAGTATAGTCTCGGCAGGGGATGAAAAACTGTTTTTT. Its translation is CASSIVSAGDEKLFF.

About this clone itself: This sample includes further DNA sequences coding for the same CDR3. The chain is built from TRBV5-1 and TRBJ1-1; D remains unclear. The germline V gene encodes CDR1 SGHRS and CDR2 YFSETQ. The CDR3 covers 14 residues. V was trimmed by 0 bases and J by 1 base, leaving 7 bases between them. Written as DNA, the CDR3 is TGCGCCAGCAGCTTGGATCGTGGGAACACTGAAGCTTTCTTT. It encodes CASSLDRGNTEAFF.

The gene calls are TRBV4-1 and TRBJ1-2; tentatively, D is TRBD1 (5 bases). This CDR3 comprises 16 residues. CDR1 and CDR2 (germline): MGHRA, YSYEKL. Trimming removed 1 base from V and 0 bases from J, with 12 bases in between. The CDR3 protein is CASSQVGTASNYGYTF. The DNA of the CDR3 is TGCGCCAGCAGCCAAGTTGGGACGGCCTCTAACTATGGCTACACCTTC.

V and J are TRBV30 and TRBJ1-6, with a weak D call TRBD1 (5 bases). With 0 bases removed from V and 6 bases from J, the gap between germline ends came to 9 bases. CDR3 size: 14 residues. The germline V gene has CDR1 GTSNPN and CDR2 SVGIG (reference sequence). CDR3: CAWSVDRTNSPLHF. The CDR3 DNA reads TGTGCCTGGAGTGTAGACAGAACTAATTCACCCCTCCACTTT.

The chain employs TRBV5-1 and TRBJ1-2; D is unresolved. V lost 4 bases and J 2 bases, leaving 18 bases between the germline ends. This CDR3 comprises 16 residues. Per germline, CDR1 SGHRS and CDR2 YFSETQ. CDR3 DNA sequence: TGCGCCAGCAGCAGCGGTTATGGGAGAGACAACTATGGCTACACCTTC. Its translation is CASSSGYGRDNYGYTF.